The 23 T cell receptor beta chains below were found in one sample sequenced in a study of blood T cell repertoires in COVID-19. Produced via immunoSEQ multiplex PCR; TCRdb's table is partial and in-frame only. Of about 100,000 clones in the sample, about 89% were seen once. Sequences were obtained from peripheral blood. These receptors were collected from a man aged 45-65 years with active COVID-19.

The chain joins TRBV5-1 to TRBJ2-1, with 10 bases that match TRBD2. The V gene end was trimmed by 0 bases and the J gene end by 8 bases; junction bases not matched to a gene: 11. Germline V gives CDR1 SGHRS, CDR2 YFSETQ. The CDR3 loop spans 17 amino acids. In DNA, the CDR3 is TGCGCCAGCAGCTTGGCCCCGGCTAGCGGGGGATCATATGAGCAGTTCTTC. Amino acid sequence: CASSLAPASGGSYEQFF.

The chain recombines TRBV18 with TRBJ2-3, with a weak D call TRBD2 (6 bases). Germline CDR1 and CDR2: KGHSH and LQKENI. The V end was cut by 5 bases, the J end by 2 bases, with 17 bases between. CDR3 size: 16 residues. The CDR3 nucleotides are TGTGCCAGCTCAAGTCGTGTGCGGGACCTCACAGATACGCAGTATTTT. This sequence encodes CASSSRVRDLTDTQYF.

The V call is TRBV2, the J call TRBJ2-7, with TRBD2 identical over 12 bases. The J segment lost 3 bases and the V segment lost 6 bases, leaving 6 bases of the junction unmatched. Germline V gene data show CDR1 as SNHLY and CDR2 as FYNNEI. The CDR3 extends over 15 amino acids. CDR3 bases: TGTGCCAGCAGGGCCGGGACTAGCGGGTTCTACGAGCAGTACTTC. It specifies CASRAGTSGFYEQYF.

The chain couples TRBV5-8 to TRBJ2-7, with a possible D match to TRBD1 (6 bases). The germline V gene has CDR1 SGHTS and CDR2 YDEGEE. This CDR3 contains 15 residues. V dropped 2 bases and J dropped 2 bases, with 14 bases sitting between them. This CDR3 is CASSFGAGDTYEQYV. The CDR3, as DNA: TGTGCCAGCAGCTTCGGGGCAGGGGATACCTACGAGCAGTACGTC.

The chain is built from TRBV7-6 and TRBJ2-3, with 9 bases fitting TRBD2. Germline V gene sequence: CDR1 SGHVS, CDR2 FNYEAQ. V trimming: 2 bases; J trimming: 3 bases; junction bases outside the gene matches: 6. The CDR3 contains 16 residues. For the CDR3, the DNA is TGTGCCAGCAGCTTATTTAGCGGGAGAGGAACAGATACGCAGTATTTT. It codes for CASSLFSGRGTDTQYF.

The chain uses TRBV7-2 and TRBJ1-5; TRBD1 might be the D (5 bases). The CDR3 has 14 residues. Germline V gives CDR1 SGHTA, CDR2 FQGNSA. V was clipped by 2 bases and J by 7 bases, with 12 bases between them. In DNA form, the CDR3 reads TGTGCCAGCAGCTTAACCCCAGGGCACCAGCCCCAGCATTTT. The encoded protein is CASSLTPGHQPQHF.

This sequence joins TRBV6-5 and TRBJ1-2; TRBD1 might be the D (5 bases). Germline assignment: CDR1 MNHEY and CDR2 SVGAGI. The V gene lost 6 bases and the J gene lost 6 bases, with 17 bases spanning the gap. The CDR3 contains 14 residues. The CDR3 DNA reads TGTGCCAGCAGACGCGCTACAGGTTTACATGGCTACACCTTC. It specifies CASRRATGLHGYTF.

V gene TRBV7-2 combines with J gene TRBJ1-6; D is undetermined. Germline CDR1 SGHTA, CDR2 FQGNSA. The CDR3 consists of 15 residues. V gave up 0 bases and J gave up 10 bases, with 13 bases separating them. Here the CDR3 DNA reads TGTGCCAGCAGCTTAGCGCCCGGGATTCAGTCACCCCTCCACTTT. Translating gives CASSLAPGIQSPLHF. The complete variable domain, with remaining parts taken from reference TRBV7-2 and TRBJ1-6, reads GAGVSQSPSNKVTEKGKDVELRCDPISGHTALYWYRQSLGQGLEFLIYFQGNSAPDKSGLPSDRFSAERTGGSVSTLTIQRTQQEDSAVYLCASSLAPGIQSPLHFGNGTRLTVT.

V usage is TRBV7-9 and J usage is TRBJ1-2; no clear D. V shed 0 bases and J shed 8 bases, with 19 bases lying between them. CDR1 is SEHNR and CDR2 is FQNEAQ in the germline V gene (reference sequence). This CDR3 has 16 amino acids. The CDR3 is CASSLAETRPTGGYTF. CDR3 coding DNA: TGTGCCAGCAGCTTAGCCGAAACCAGACCAACGGGGGGCTACACCTTC.

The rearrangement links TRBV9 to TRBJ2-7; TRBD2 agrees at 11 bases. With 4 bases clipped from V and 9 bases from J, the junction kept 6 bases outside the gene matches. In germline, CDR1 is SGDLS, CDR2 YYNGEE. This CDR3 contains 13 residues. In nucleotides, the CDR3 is TGTGCCAGCAGCAAGACCGGGACTAGCGGGCAGTACGTC. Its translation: CASSKTGTSGQYV.

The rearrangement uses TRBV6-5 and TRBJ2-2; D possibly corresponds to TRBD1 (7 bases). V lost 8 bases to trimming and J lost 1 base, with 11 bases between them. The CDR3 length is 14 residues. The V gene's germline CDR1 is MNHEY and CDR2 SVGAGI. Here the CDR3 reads CASSQGGNTGELFF. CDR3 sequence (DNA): TGTGCCAGCTCCCAGGGGGGGAACACCGGGGAGCTGTTTTTT.

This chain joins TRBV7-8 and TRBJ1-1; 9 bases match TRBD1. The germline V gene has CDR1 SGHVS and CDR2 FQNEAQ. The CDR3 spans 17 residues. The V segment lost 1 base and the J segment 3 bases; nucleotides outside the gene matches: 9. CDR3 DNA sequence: TGTGCCAGCAGCTTAGTTCCTTCCGGGACAGGGCACACTGAAGCTTTCTTT. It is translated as CASSLVPSGTGHTEAFF.

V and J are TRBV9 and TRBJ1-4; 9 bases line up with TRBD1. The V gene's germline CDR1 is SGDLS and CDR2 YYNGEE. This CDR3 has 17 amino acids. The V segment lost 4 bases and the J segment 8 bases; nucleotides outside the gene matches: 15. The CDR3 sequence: CASSHNFQQGAEEKLFF. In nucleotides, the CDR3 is TGTGCCAGCAGCCACAATTTCCAACAGGGGGCGGAGGAAAAACTGTTTTTT.

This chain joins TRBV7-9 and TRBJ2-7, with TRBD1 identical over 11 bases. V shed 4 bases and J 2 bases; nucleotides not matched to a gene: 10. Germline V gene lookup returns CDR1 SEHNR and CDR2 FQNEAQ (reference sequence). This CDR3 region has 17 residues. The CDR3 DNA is TGTGCCAGCAGCTGGGGAGGGACAGGGGGGCCCGCCTACGAGCAGTACGTC. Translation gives CASSWGGTGGPAYEQYV.

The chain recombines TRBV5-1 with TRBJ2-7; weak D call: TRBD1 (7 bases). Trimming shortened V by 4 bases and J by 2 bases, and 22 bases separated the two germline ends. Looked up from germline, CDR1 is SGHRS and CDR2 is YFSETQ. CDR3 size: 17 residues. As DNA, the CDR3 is TGCGCCAGCAGCATGGGACAGATCGGGAGTAGTCCCTACGAGCAGTACTTC. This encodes CASSMGQIGSSPYEQYF.

The CDR3 loop is CASSEGYGGRKQETQYF. CDR3 DNA: TGTGCCAGCAGTGAAGGATATGGCGGGAGGAAACAAGAGACCCAGTACTTC. This chain links TRBV2 with TRBJ2-5; 8 nucleotides agree with TRBD2. Trimming removed 1 base from V and 2 bases from J; junction bases left unmatched: 9. The CDR3 consists of 17 residues. Germline-derived CDR1 and CDR2 are SNHLY and FYNNEI.

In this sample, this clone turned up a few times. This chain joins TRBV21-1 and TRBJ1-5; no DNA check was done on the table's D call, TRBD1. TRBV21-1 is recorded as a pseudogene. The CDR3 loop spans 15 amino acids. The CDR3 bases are TGTGCCAGCAGCACACAGGGGGGTGGCAATCAGCCCCAGCATTTT. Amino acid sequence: CASSTQGGGNQPQHF.

The CDR3 sequence is CASRDIRGEQYV. DNA for the CDR3: TGCGCCAGCCGGGACATTCGTGGCGAGCAGTACGTC. The chain couples TRBV5-1 to TRBJ2-7, with D possibly TRBD1 on 6 matching bases. The CDR3 has 12 amino acids. Germline V gene data show CDR1 as SGHRS and CDR2 as YFSETQ. V lost 7 bases to trimming and J lost 6 bases, with 14 bases between them.

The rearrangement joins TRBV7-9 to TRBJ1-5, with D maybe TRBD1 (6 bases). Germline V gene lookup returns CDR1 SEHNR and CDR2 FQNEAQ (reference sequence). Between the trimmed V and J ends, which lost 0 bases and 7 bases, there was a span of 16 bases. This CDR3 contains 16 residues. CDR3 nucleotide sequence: TGTGCCAGCAGCTTAGCACTGGGGGCTTCGAGGCAGCCCCAGCATTTT. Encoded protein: CASSLALGASRQPQHF. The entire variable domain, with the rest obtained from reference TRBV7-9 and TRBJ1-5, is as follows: DTGVSQNPRHKITKRGQNVTFRCDPISEHNRLYWYRQTLGQGPEFLTYFQNEAQLEKSRLLSDRFSAERPKGSFSTLEIQRTEQGDSAMYLCASSLALGASRQPQHFGDGTRLSIL.

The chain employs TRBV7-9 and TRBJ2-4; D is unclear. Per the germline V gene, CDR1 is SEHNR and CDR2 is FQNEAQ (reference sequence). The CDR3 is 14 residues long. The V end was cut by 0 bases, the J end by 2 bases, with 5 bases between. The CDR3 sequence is CASSLAQTKNIQYF. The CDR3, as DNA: TGTGCCAGCAGCTTAGCACAGACCAAAAACATTCAGTACTTC.

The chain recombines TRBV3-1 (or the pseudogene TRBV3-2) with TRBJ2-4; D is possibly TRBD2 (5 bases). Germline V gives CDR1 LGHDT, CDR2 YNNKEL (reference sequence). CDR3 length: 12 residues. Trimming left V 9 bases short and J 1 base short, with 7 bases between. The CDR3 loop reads CASGEAKNIQYF. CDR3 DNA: TGTGCCAGTGGGGAGGCCAAAAACATTCAGTACTTC.

CDR3 DNA: TGTGCCAGTAGTATATACAGGCGGAAGAACGGGGAGCTGTTTTTT. It encodes CASSIYRRKNGELFF. This chain joins TRBV19 and TRBJ2-2, with a possible D match to TRBD1 (5 bases). The germline V gene has CDR1 LNHDA and CDR2 SQIVND (reference sequence). V dropped 2 bases and J dropped 7 bases, with 14 bases sitting between them. This CDR3 region has 15 residues.

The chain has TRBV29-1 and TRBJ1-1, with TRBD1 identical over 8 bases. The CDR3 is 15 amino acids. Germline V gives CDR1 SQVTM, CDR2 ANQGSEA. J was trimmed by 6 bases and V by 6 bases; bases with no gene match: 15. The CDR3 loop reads CSVTQGVTWAAEAFF. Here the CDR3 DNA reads TGCAGCGTCACACAGGGGGTAACGTGGGCCGCTGAAGCTTTCTTT.